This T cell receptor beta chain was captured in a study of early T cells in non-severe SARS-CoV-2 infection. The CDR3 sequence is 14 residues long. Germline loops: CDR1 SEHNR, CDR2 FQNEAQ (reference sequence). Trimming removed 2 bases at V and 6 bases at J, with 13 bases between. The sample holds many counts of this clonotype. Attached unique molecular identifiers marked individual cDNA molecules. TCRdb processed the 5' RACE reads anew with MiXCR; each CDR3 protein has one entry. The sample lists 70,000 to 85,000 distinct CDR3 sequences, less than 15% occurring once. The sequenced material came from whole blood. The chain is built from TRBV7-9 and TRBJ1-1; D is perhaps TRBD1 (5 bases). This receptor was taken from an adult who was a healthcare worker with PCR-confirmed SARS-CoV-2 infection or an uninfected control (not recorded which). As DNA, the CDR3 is TGTGCCAGCAGCTTATATAGGGACGGCGCTGAAGCTTTCTTT. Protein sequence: CASSLYRDGAEAFF.